The rows below give T cell receptor beta chains drawn from one sample of a study of a mutant IDH1 vaccine in newly diagnosed glioma. Assay: immunoSEQ multiplex PCR; the TCRdb copy retains only in-frame clones and omits some. The top ten clones hold about 2.5% of a sample with about 50,000 clones, about nine tenths of them seen once. The input for sequencing was PBMCs, taken from a glioma patient treated with radiotherapy, temozolomide or both. The receptors derive from a man aged 35 to 55 with glioma. The CDR3 runs from the conserved cysteine through the conserved F or W. D genes are given only for firm matches. Clone size is not always given. Where it is, it says once, few, many or a class for expanded clones.

J | V | D | size | DNA | CDR3
TRBJ2-1 | TRBV2 | . | . | TGTGCCAGCAGTGTACCGGGAGAGCAGTTCTTC | CASSVPGEQFF
TRBJ2-1 | TRBV4-3 | . | . | TGCGCCAGCAGCCGGCCAGAGGTGGGAGGAGGTGAGCAGTTCTTC | CASSRPEVGGGEQFF
TRBJ2-2 | TRBV10-3 | TRBD2 | . | TGTGCCATTACCACTAGCGGGATGAACACCGGGGAGCTGTTTTTT | CAITTSGMNTGELFF
TRBJ2-7 | TRBV6-1 | TRBD1 | once | TGTGCCGCTCAACCGGGACAGGGAGGCGAGCAGTACTTC | CAAQPGQGGEQYF
TRBJ2-3 | TRBV6-5 | . | . | TGTGCCAGCGGAGCTCCTGGGACAGATACGCAGTATTTT | CASGAPGTDTQYF
TRBJ2-5 | TRBV5-1 | . | . | TGCGCCAGCAGTCGGACAGCAGAAGAGACCCAGTACTTC | CASSRTAEETQYF
TRBJ2-3 | TRBV14 | . | . | TGTGCCAGCAGCCAGGGGGCTAGATCAGACACGCAGTATTTT | CASSQGARSDTQYF
TRBJ1-5 | TRBV7-2 | . | . | TGTGCCAGCAGCAGGGTGGAAGGCAATCAGCCCCAGCATTTT | CASSRVEGNQPQHF
TRBJ2-7 | TRBV6-6 | . | . | TGTGCCAGCAGTTACGTCGGGGACGAGCAGTACTTC | CASSYVGDEQYF
TRBJ2-7 | TRBV27 | . | . | TGTGCCAGCAGTTTCGACAGGTCTTACGAGCAGTACTTC | CASSFDRSYEQYF
TRBJ1-4 | TRBV7-9 | . | . | TGTGCCAGCAGCTTAGGGGTAGGGAATGAAAAACTGTTTTTT | CASSLGVGNEKLFF
TRBJ2-1 | TRBV5-6 | . | . | TGTGCCAGCAGCTTGCCCCACCCGAATGGATATAGGGGCAATGAGCAGTTCTTC | CASSLPHPNGYRGNEQFF
TRBJ2-4 | TRBV2 | . | . | TGTGCCAGCTTGGGGGACATTCAGTACTTC | CASLGDIQYF
TRBJ2-2 | TRBV14 | . | . | TGTGCCAGCAGCCCGATGACTTTATTTACGACCACCGGGGAGCTGTTTTTT | CASSPMTLFTTTGELFF
TRBJ2-3 | TRBV9 | . | . | TGTGCCAGCAGCGTAGGGAATAGCGGAGGCACAGATACGCAGTATTTT | CASSVGNSGGTDTQYF
TRBJ1-4 | TRBV7-9 | . | medium-sized | TGTGCCAGCAGCTTACAGGGTGCCCGTCGGGAAAAACTGTTTTTT | CASSLQGARREKLFF
TRBJ2-7 | TRBV5-4 | TRBD1 | . | TGTGCCAGCAGCTTACCCGGGACAGCCAGCTCCTACGAGCAGTACTTC | CASSLPGTASSYEQYF
TRBJ2-1 | TRBV28 | . | once | TGTGCCAGCAGTTTATCCGTAGGTGTTGAGCAGTTCTTC | CASSLSVGVEQFF
TRBJ2-7 | TRBV11-2 | . | once | TGTGCCAGCAGCTTAGTACAGAGTTTCTCCTACGAGCAGTACTTC | CASSLVQSFSYEQYF
TRBJ2-7 | TRBV19 | . | . | TGTGCCAGTAGCCCCATCCATACCGGACGATACTACGAGCAGTACTTC | CASSPIHTGRYYEQYF
TRBJ2-2 | TRBV7-9 | . | . | TGTGCCAGCAGCTTTCCCGGGGAGCTGTTTTTT | CASSFPGELFF
TRBJ2-5 | TRBV15 | . | few | TGTGCCACCAGCAGAGATCTTGGAGAGACCCAGTACTTC | CATSRDLGETQYF
TRBJ2-5 | TRBV6-1 | TRBD1 | . | TGTGCCAGCAGTACACAGGGGACGGAGACCCAGTACTTC | CASSTQGTETQYF
TRBJ1-4 | TRBV2 | TRBD1 | . | TGTGCCAGCAGCGCCGGGACAGAGTCAACTAATGAAAAACTGTTTTTT | CASSAGTESTNEKLFF
TRBJ2-4 | TRBV19 | . | once | TGTGCCAGTAGTATAGTGGGGGCGGCCAAAAACATTCAGTACTTC | CASSIVGAAKNIQYF
TRBJ2-3 | TRBV18 | TRBD2 | . | TGTGCCAGCTCACCGGCGGGAGGCCAAACAGATACGCAGTATTTT | CASSPAGGQTDTQYF
TRBJ2-5 | TRBV15 | . | . | TGTGCCACCAGCGGGGGACGGAGGCAAGAGACCCAGTACTTC | CATSGGRRQETQYF
TRBJ2-5 | TRBV18 | . | . | TGTGCCAGCTCACCGTACCAAGAGACCCAGTACTTC | CASSPYQETQYF
TRBJ2-1 | TRBV4-3 | . | . | TGCGCCAGCAGCCAACTAAGGGCCCTGTCCGATGAGCAGTTCTTC | CASSQLRALSDEQFF
TRBJ1-1 | TRBV18 | . | . | TGTGCCAGCTCACCACCGGTCGGGTCGAATGTGGGCACTGAAGCTTTCTTT | CASSPPVGSNVGTEAFF
TRBJ1-1 | TRBV19 | TRBD1 | . | TGTGCCAGTAGGACTCAGGGGGCGAGGGACACTGAAGCTTTCTTT | CASRTQGARDTEAFF